This T cell receptor beta chain derives from a study of blood T cells in healthy people across ages. PCR was performed a second time for about 7 to 11 cycles using a sample-barcoded 5' primer and a J-beta primer mix. A template-switch adaptor that had 12 random nucleotides put a tag on each cDNA molecule. From the 5' RACE reads, TCRdb called clonotypes with MiXCR, one entry per CDR3 protein. The sample shows hundreds of thousands of distinct CDR3 sequences, about 29% of them seen only once. They isolated at least 6 million PBMCs from each sample. Germline V CDR1 and CDR2: SGHVS, FQNEAQ. This CDR3 contains 15 residues. V gave up 5 bases and J gave up 3 bases; unmatched junction bases: 3. Note on this clonotype: Its target is not known.

Study outcomes and limitations: Age advanced and TCR beta diversity per million T cells fell, roughly linearly.

In addition, the sample was reused for a study of T cells of mothers and their children. This second study says: Study donors consisted of a few healthy Caucasian mothers and their six children.

The chain uses TRBV7-8 and TRBJ2-1; 11 bases map to TRBD1. The sequenced material came from blood. This TCR derives from a boy between 2 and 10 years old in good health. The chain's CDR3 is CASSTGTGGYNEQFF. The CDR3 coding sequence is TGTGCCAGCAGCACCGGGACAGGGGGCTACAATGAGCAGTTCTTC.